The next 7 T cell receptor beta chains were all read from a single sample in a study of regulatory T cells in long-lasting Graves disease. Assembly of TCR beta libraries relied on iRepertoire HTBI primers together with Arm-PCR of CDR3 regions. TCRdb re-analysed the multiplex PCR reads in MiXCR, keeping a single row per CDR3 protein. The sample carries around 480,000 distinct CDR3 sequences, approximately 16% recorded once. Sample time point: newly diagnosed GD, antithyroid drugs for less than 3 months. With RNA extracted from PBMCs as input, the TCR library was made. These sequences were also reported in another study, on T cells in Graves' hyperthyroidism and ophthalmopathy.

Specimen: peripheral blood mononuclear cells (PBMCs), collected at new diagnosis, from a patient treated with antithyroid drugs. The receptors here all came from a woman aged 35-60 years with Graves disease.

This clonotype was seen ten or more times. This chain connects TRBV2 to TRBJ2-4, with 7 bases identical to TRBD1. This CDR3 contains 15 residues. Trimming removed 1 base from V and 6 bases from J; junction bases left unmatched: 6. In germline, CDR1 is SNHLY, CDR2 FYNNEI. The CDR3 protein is CASSEGQGYGNIQYF. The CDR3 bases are TGTGCCAGCAGTGAAGGACAGGGATATGGAAACATTCAGTACTTC.

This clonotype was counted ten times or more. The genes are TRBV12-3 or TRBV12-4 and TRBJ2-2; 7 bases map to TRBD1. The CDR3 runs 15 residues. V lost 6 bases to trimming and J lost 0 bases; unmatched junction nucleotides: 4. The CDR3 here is CASRTGTANTGELFF. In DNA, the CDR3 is TGTGCCAGCAGAACCGGGACAGCGAACACCGGGGAGCTGTTTTTT.

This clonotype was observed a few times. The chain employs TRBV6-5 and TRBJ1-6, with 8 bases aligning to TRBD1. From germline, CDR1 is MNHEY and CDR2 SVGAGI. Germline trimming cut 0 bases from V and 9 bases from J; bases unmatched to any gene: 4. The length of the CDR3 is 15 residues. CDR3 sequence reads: CASSYSSDRVSPLHF. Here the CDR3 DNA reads TGTGCCAGCAGTTACTCTTCGGACAGGGTTTCACCCCTCCACTTT.

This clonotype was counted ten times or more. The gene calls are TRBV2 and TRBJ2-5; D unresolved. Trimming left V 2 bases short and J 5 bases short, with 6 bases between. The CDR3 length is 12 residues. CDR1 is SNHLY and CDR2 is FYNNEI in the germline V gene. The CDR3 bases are TGTGCCAGCAGTGAAATCGGGGAGACCCAGTACTTC. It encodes CASSEIGETQYF.

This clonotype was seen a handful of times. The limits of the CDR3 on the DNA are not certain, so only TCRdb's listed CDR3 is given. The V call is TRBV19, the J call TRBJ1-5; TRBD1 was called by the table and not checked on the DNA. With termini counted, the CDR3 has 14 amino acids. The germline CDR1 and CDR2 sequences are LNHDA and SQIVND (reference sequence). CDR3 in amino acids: CASSIDILERGQHF.

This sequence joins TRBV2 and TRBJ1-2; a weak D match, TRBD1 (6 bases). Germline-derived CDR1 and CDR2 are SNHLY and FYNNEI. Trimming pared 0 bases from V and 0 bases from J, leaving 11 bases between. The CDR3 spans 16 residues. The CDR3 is CASSEALRTANYGYTF. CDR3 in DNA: TGTGCCAGCAGTGAAGCGCTTAGGACAGCTAACTATGGCTACACCTTC.

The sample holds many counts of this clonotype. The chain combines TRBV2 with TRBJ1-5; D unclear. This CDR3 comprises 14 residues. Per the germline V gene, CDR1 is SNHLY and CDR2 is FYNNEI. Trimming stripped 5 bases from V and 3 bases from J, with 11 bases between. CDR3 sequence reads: CASSLDRYNQPQHF. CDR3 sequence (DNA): TGTGCCAGCAGTCTAGACCGCTACAATCAGCCCCAGCATTTT.